This entry describes one T cell receptor beta chain. As yet, its antigen is unknown. Healthy donors had no documented immune events, such as infections, while sampled. These data are taken from a study of identifying expanded T cells in peripheral blood. The assay was immunoSEQ multiplex PCR, and TCRdb's table has in-frame clones only and misses some. The table records over 75,000 clones, more than 70% of them present only once. Study results and caveats: Approximately 2-week clone count variance significantly increased as total template count grew. About 1.2 clones differed between technical replicates, versus about 17 and 20 over time.

Germline CDR1 ENHRY, CDR2 SYGVKD. V gave up 8 bases and J gave up 4 bases; unmatched junction bases: 4. The CDR3 covers 14 residues. Sequenced sample: blood. The origin of this receptor is a person aged 18 to 70 in good health. The chain has TRBV10-3 and TRBJ2-6; 8 bases are a match to TRBD2. This chain's CDR3 is CAIAGGAGANVLTF. CDR3 bases: TGTGCCATCGCGGGGGGCGCGGGGGCCAACGTCCTGACTTTC.